Listed here are 15 T cell receptor beta chains from one sample, sequenced in a study of PD-1 blockade in mismatch repair-deficient tumors. The repertoire was sequenced with immunoSEQ multiplex PCR; TCRdb's copy has only in-frame clones and lacks some. The sample records about 51,000 clones, about 85% being singletons. The starting material was peripheral blood, obtained around 19 weeks after starting pembrolizumab. The receptors come from an adult with mismatch repair-deficient cancer.

The V call is TRBV19, the J call TRBJ2-7, with D possibly TRBD2 on 6 matching bases. Germline V gene sequence: CDR1 LNHDA, CDR2 SQIVND (reference sequence). Deletions cut 3 bases from V and 6 bases from J, with 9 bases between. CDR3 length equals 12 residues. The CDR3 nucleotides read TGTGCCAGTAGTATGGGGGGTCTCGAGCAGTACTTC. It specifies CASSMGGLEQYF.

The chain joins TRBV11-2 to TRBJ1-2; unclear D gene. The V and J ends lost 5 bases and 7 bases respectively, with 11 bases between them. Germline CDR1 and CDR2: SGHAT and FQNNGV. CDR3 size: 12 residues. For the CDR3, the DNA is TGTGCCAGCAGCCCGGGAGGCAGTGGCTACACCTTC. Translating gives CASSPGGSGYTF.

The chain employs TRBV6-1 and TRBJ2-3, with D perhaps matching TRBD2 (6 bases). Germline CDR1 and CDR2: MNHNS and SASEGT. The CDR3 is made up of 15 amino acids. Trimming took 6 bases from V and 1 from J, leaving 14 bases between them. CDR3 in amino acids: CASRAGSVGTDTQYF. The CDR3 DNA reads as TGTGCCAGCAGGGCGGGGAGCGTCGGCACAGATACGCAGTATTTT.

The chain is built from TRBV30 and TRBJ2-1; possibly TRBD2 for D (6 bases). The CDR3 has 15 amino acids. Germline V gene data show CDR1 as GTSNPN and CDR2 as SVGIG (reference sequence). With 0 bases removed from V and 3 bases from J, the gap between germline ends came to 12 bases. The CDR3 DNA reads TGTGCCTGGAGTGTAGGGTTGGGAGGCTACAATGAGCAGTTCTTC. It translates to CAWSVGLGGYNEQFF.

CDR3 amino acids: CASRGPGTGELFF. DNA of the CDR3: TGTGCCAGTAGAGGGCCGGGAACCGGGGAGCTGTTTTTT. V usage is TRBV19 and J usage is TRBJ2-2, with D possibly matching TRBD2 (5 bases). Per germline, CDR1 LNHDA and CDR2 SQIVND (reference sequence). This CDR3 comprises 13 residues. V lost 6 bases and J lost 5, with 10 bases in between.

The V and J genes are TRBV5-6 and TRBJ2-7, with D hard to call. The germline gives CDR1 SGHDT, CDR2 YYEEEE. The length of the CDR3 is 14 residues. The germline V and J ends were trimmed by 2 bases and 3 bases, with 12 bases remaining between them. The CDR3 spells CASSFRKGSYEQYF. The CDR3 nucleotides are TGTGCCAGCAGCTTTCGCAAGGGAAGCTACGAGCAGTACTTC.

The DNA for the CDR3 is TGTGCCAGCAGTTACTCCCCAGGTGTCTATGGCTACACCTTC. Amino acids: CASSYSPGVYGYTF. This chain uses TRBV6-6 with TRBJ1-2; D unresolved. Germline V gene sequence: CDR1 MNHNY, CDR2 SVGAGI (reference sequence). This CDR3 comprises 14 residues. Trimming removed 0 bases at V and 4 bases at J, with 9 bases between.

The chain uses TRBV7-2 and TRBJ2-1; 7 bases are a match to TRBD1. Germline V gene sequence: CDR1 SGHTA, CDR2 FQGNSA. The CDR3 runs 14 residues. V trimming: 4 bases; J trimming: 5 bases; junction bases outside the gene matches: 5. DNA for the CDR3: TGTGCCAGCAGCTCGGACAGGATAAACAATGAGCAGTTCTTC. Its translation: CASSSDRINNEQFF.

The V call is TRBV19, the J call TRBJ2-5; D possibly matches TRBD1 or TRBD2 (5 bases each). Germline V gives CDR1 LNHDA, CDR2 SQIVND (reference sequence). The V and J ends lost 5 bases and 5 bases respectively, with 15 bases between them. The CDR3 has 14 residues. As DNA, the CDR3 is TGTGCCAGTAGTGAGGTGGGGACCAGGGAGACCCAGTACTTC. Amino acid sequence: CASSEVGTRETQYF.

V and J are TRBV6-4 and TRBJ2-7, with 16 bases fitting TRBD2. Germline loops: CDR1 MRHNA, CDR2 SNTAGT. The J segment lost 0 bases and the V segment lost 1 base, leaving 12 bases of the junction unmatched. CDR3 length: 21 residues. The CDR3 DNA reads TGTGCCAGCAGTGACTTCCAAAGGGGACTAGCGGGAGGGCCTGCCTCCTACGAGCAGTACTTC. Translating it yields CASSDFQRGLAGGPASYEQYF.

The table lists this clone with a few counts. The chain uses TRBV7-9 and TRBJ2-2; either TRBD1 or TRBD2 may fit D (5 bases each). This CDR3 comprises 14 residues. The germline V gene encodes CDR1 SEHNR and CDR2 FQNEAQ (reference sequence). Trimming removed 5 bases at V and 1 base at J, with 8 bases between. The CDR3 DNA reads TGTGCCAGCAGCCGGGACCAGAACACCGGGGAGCTGTTTTTT. Protein: CASSRDQNTGELFF.

This clone was counted a single time. This sequence joins TRBV5-4 and TRBJ2-3; the match to TRBD2 covers 10 bases. The CDR3 is 15 residues long. From germline, CDR1 is SGHNT and CDR2 YYREEE (reference sequence). The V gene end was trimmed by 1 base and the J gene end by 6 bases; junction bases not matched to a gene: 5. The CDR3 DNA sequence: TGTGCCAGCAGCTTGATAGCGGGAGGTTCCGATACGCAGTATTTT. This sequence encodes CASSLIAGGSDTQYF.

The chain uses TRBV19 and TRBJ1-5; the D is unclear. CDR3 length equals 13 residues. Deletions cut 5 bases from V and 0 bases from J, with 5 bases between. Looked up from germline, CDR1 is LNHDA and CDR2 is SQIVND (reference sequence). The CDR3 sequence is CASSLNSNQPQHF. The CDR3 DNA reads as TGTGCCAGTAGTCTTAATAGCAATCAGCCCCAGCATTTT.

CDR3 loop: CASSPRTNQETQYF. In DNA form, the CDR3 reads TGTGCCAGCTCACCACGGACTAACCAAGAGACCCAGTACTTC. V and J are TRBV18 and TRBJ2-5; TRBD2 might be the D (6 bases). The V and J ends lost 1 base and 0 bases respectively, with 6 bases between them. The CDR3 covers 14 residues. Germline lookup yields CDR1 KGHSH and CDR2 LQKENI.

In this sample, this clone turned up once. CDR3 in DNA: TGCGCCAGCAGTGAGGGGAGACTAGCGGCAGATACGCAGTATTTT. This gives the protein CASSEGRLAADTQYF. The V call is TRBV10-1, the J call TRBJ2-3, with TRBD2 identical over 9 bases. The CDR3 is made up of 15 amino acids. V shed 2 bases and J 4 bases; nucleotides not matched to a gene: 4. CDR1 and CDR2 from the germline V gene are WNHNN and SYGVQD (reference sequence).